This TCR beta chain is drawn from a study of cytomegalovirus exposure and HLA in healthy donors. The CDR3 runs 12 residues. The V end was cut by 4 bases, the J end by 1 base, with 7 bases between. Per germline, CDR1 SQVTM and CDR2 ANQGSEA. Sequencing was performed with immunoSEQ multiplex PCR; in TCRdb, only in-frame clones are kept and a portion is missing. Among a few hundred thousand clones listed, about 90% were seen once. V and J are TRBV29-1 and TRBJ1-2; no reliable D call. Material for sequencing was PBMCs. The sequence was collected from a man aged 18 to 29 in good health and CMV-seropositive. Written as DNA, the CDR3 is TGCAGCGTTGGGAAGGTTAACTATGGCTACACCTTC. It specifies CSVGKVNYGYTF.